This record concerns one TCR beta chain sequence. The antigen is not known. CDR3 length: 13 amino acids. Germline V gene sequence: CDR1 SNHLY, CDR2 FYNNEI. Trimming at V came to 4 bases and at J to 7 bases, leaving 5 bases not matched to a gene. The PCR used 60 Vbeta and 13 Jbeta primers. TCRdb's table, derived via immunoSEQ multiplex PCR, lists solely in-frame clones and lacks some. This repertoire shows 100,000 to 150,000 clones, around 73% found once; its top ten account for approximately 1.5%. The data derive from a study of cytomegalovirus exposure and HLA in healthy donors. Notes on the study in general: TRBV6-2, TRBV6-3 and some other V segments were excluded as indistinguishable. A later analysis reportedly identified an Asian-associated ancestry cluster as carrying fewer N-insertions than the 666-donor mean.

This TCR derives from a female donor in good health and CMV-seronegative. The chain joins TRBV2 to TRBJ1-2; 8 nucleotides align to TRBD1. The sequencing input was PBMCs. The CDR3 DNA reads TGTGCCAGCAGTGTCGGGACAGGTATTGGCTACACCTTC. Translated: CASSVGTGIGYTF.